Listed below are T cell receptor beta chains from one sample, sequenced in a study of CD4 T cells in relation to SARS-CoV-2 and coronaviruses. TCRdb's copy holds only in-frame clones and misses some; the assay was immunoSEQ multiplex PCR. The sample gives 60,000 or so clones, 94% of which show up once; roughly 0.14% is in the top ten. Sequenced material: naive CD4+ T cells from PBMCs. The source is a human donor in good health. Both conserved end residues are part of each CDR3. A D gene is named only where the DNA matches it firmly. Part of the rows lack a size; the others show once, few, many or a class for expanded clones.

abundance: -; j_gene: TRBJ1-2; d_gene: -; v_gene: TRBV3-1/TRBV3-2; CDR3aa: CASSQRGGANYGYTF; CDR3nt: TGTGCCAGCAGCCAAAGAGGGGGAGCTAACTATGGCTACACCTTC
abundance: -; j_gene: TRBJ2-1; d_gene: TRBD2; v_gene: TRBV5-1; CDR3aa: CASRGLAGNNEQFF; CDR3nt: TGCGCCAGCAGGGGACTAGCGGGAAACAATGAGCAGTTCTTC
abundance: -; j_gene: TRBJ1-6; d_gene: -; v_gene: TRBV6-5; CDR3aa: CATKPESSYNSPLHF; CDR3nt: TGTGCCACCAAACCAGAGAGCTCCTATAATTCACCCCTCCACTTT
abundance: -; j_gene: TRBJ2-1; d_gene: -; v_gene: TRBV10-1; CDR3aa: CASSRPGSDEQFF; CDR3nt: TGCGCCAGCAGCCGGCCCGGGAGCGATGAGCAGTTCTTC
abundance: once; j_gene: TRBJ2-5; d_gene: -; v_gene: TRBV28; CDR3aa: CASKPRNRSYQETQYF; CDR3nt: TGTGCCAGCAAGCCCAGGAACAGGTCGTACCAAGAGACCCAGTACTTC
abundance: -; j_gene: TRBJ2-7; d_gene: -; v_gene: TRBV5-5; CDR3aa: CASSFEAYEQYF; CDR3nt: TGTGCCAGCAGCTTCGAGGCATACGAGCAGTACTTC
abundance: -; j_gene: TRBJ2-5; d_gene: -; v_gene: TRBV6-4; CDR3aa: CASSDWASGETQYF; CDR3nt: TGTGCCAGCAGTGACTGGGCATCGGGGGAGACCCAGTACTTC
abundance: -; j_gene: TRBJ2-7; d_gene: -; v_gene: TRBV28; CDR3aa: CASSSPYEQYF; CDR3nt: TGTGCCAGCAGTAGCCCCTACGAGCAGTACTTC
abundance: once; j_gene: TRBJ2-5; d_gene: TRBD1; v_gene: TRBV2; CDR3aa: CASSPTGTEETQYF; CDR3nt: TGTGCCAGCAGTCCCACCGGGACAGAAGAGACCCAGTACTTC
abundance: -; j_gene: TRBJ2-2; d_gene: TRBD2; v_gene: TRBV16; CDR3aa: CASSQDGLAGTGELFF; CDR3nt: TGTGCCAGCAGCCAGGACGGACTAGCGGGCACCGGGGAGCTGTTTTTT
abundance: -; j_gene: TRBJ1-1; d_gene: -; v_gene: TRBV7-3; CDR3aa: CASSPDKGNTEAFF; CDR3nt: TGTGCCAGCAGCCCAGACAAAGGGAACACTGAAGCTTTCTTT
abundance: -; j_gene: TRBJ2-1; d_gene: TRBD2; v_gene: TRBV3-1/TRBV3-2; CDR3aa: CASSRFSGSYNEQFF; CDR3nt: TGTGCCAGCAGCCGATTCAGCGGGAGTTACAATGAGCAGTTCTTC
abundance: -; j_gene: TRBJ2-1; d_gene: -; v_gene: TRBV18; CDR3aa: CASSPPGLRQNNEQFF; CDR3nt: TGTGCCAGCTCACCCCCAGGCCTTCGTCAGAACAATGAGCAGTTCTTC
abundance: -; j_gene: TRBJ1-5; d_gene: -; v_gene: TRBV6-2/TRBV6-3; CDR3aa: CASSYWRDSNQPQHF; CDR3nt: TGTGCCAGCAGTTACTGGAGGGACAGCAATCAGCCCCAGCATTTT
abundance: -; j_gene: TRBJ1-1; d_gene: TRBD1; v_gene: TRBV7-9; CDR3aa: CASSEQGTANTEAFF; CDR3nt: TGTGCCAGCAGCGAGCAGGGGACAGCGAACACTGAAGCTTTCTTT
abundance: -; j_gene: TRBJ2-3; d_gene: -; v_gene: TRBV5-1; CDR3aa: CASSSGRGSTDTQYF; CDR3nt: TGCGCCAGCTCCTCCGGGCGGGGTAGCACAGATACGCAGTATTTT
abundance: once; j_gene: TRBJ2-3; d_gene: -; v_gene: TRBV24-1; CDR3aa: CATSDQLADTQYF; CDR3nt: TGTGCCACCAGTGATCAACTAGCAGATACGCAGTATTTT
abundance: -; j_gene: TRBJ2-3; d_gene: TRBD2; v_gene: TRBV7-2; CDR3aa: CASSSQGTSGGDTQYF; CDR3nt: TGTGCCAGCAGCTCTCAGGGGACTAGCGGAGGAGATACGCAGTATTTT
abundance: -; j_gene: TRBJ1-5; d_gene: TRBD1; v_gene: TRBV2; CDR3aa: CASTKTGPNQPQHF; CDR3nt: TGTGCCAGCACTAAGACAGGGCCAAATCAGCCCCAGCATTTT
abundance: -; j_gene: TRBJ1-1; d_gene: -; v_gene: TRBV27; CDR3aa: CASSLVARTEAFF; CDR3nt: TGTGCCAGCAGTTTAGTCGCGCGGACTGAAGCTTTCTTT
abundance: -; j_gene: TRBJ2-1; d_gene: -; v_gene: TRBV19; CDR3aa: CASSIQGGGGGLSSYNEQFF; CDR3nt: TGTGCCAGTAGTATTCAGGGGGGAGGGGGTGGACTAAGCTCCTACAATGAGCAGTTCTTC
abundance: -; j_gene: TRBJ1-2; d_gene: TRBD1; v_gene: TRBV5-4; CDR3aa: CASKSLGQGHGYTF; CDR3nt: TGTGCCAGCAAAAGCCTGGGACAGGGGCATGGCTACACCTTC
abundance: -; j_gene: TRBJ2-3; d_gene: TRBD2; v_gene: TRBV7-9; CDR3aa: CASSLIPAGGPYF; CDR3nt: TGTGCCAGCAGCTTAATTCCAGCGGGAGGGCCGTATTTT
abundance: -; j_gene: TRBJ2-1; d_gene: -; v_gene: TRBV6-6; CDR3aa: CASSYLSGVYNEQFF; CDR3nt: TGTGCCAGCAGTTACTTGTCAGGGGTCTACAATGAGCAGTTCTTC
abundance: -; j_gene: TRBJ2-7; d_gene: -; v_gene: TRBV4-1; CDR3aa: CASSQGPGTYEQYF; CDR3nt: TGCGCCAGCAGCCAAGGTCCGGGGACCTACGAGCAGTACTTC
abundance: -; j_gene: TRBJ2-1; d_gene: TRBD1; v_gene: TRBV19; CDR3aa: CASSRDRAYNEQFF; CDR3nt: TGTGCCAGTAGTCGGGACAGGGCGTACAATGAGCAGTTCTTC
abundance: -; j_gene: TRBJ1-6; d_gene: TRBD1; v_gene: TRBV18; CDR3aa: CASSPPGTGNNSPLHF; CDR3nt: TGTGCCAGCTCACCACCAGGGACAGGGAACAATTCACCCCTCCACTTT